These T cell receptor beta chains were read from a single sample in a study of cytomegalovirus exposure and HLA in healthy donors. Clones were sequenced by immunoSEQ multiplex PCR, and TCRdb holds only the in-frame ones, with some missing. The sample has about 120,000 clones, 60% to 80% seen once; the top ten hold about 2%. The sequenced sample was PBMCs. The receptor set was obtained from a human donor in good health. CDR3s include the opening cysteine and the closing phenylalanine or tryptophan. A D gene is named only where the DNA matches it firmly. Only part of the rows carry a size: once, few, many, or a class if the clone is expanded.

>NA|NA|TRBJ1-1|TRBV30
CAWSVPILGQTREAFF
TGTGCCTGGAGTGTACCCATTCTGGGGCAGACTAGAGAAGCTTTCTTT
>TRBD1|NA|TRBJ1-2|TRBV12-5
CASGGTGYGYTF
TGTGCTAGTGGTGGGACAGGGTATGGCTACACCTTC
>NA|NA|TRBJ1-1|TRBV27
CASIPTRGVRRTEAFF
TGTGCCAGCATCCCAACCCGGGGGGTTCGACGCACTGAAGCTTTCTTT
>TRBD1|NA|TRBJ1-2|TRBV5-5
CASSFTGTANYGYTF
TGTGCCAGCAGCTTTACCGGGACAGCGAACTATGGCTACACCTTC
>NA|NA|TRBJ1-5|TRBV4-2
CASSQEALQAGSNQPQHF
TGTGCCAGCAGCCAAGAAGCCCTGCAGGCAGGGTCCAATCAGCCCCAGCATTTT
>TRBD1|NA|TRBJ1-5|TRBV7-2
CASSPMRQGQPQHF
TGTGCCAGCAGCCCGATGAGACAGGGTCAGCCCCAGCATTTT
>NA|NA|TRBJ2-5|TRBV5-1
CASSQRETQYF
TGCGCCAGCAGCCAGCGTGAGACCCAGTACTTC
>TRBD1|NA|TRBJ2-7|TRBV19
CASSTGTGVYEQYF
TGTGCCAGTAGCACCGGGACAGGGGTATACGAGCAGTACTTC
>NA|NA|TRBJ1-1|TRBV14
CASSQDITSVNTEAFF
TGTGCCAGCAGCCAAGATATCACTTCTGTGAACACTGAAGCTTTCTTT
>TRBD1|NA|TRBJ1-2|TRBV5-4
CASSSQGGYGYTF
TGTGCCAGCAGCTCACAGGGGGGCTATGGCTACACCTTC
>TRBD1|few|TRBJ1-4|TRBV6-1
CASNIQGAEKLFF
TGTGCCAGCAACATACAGGGGGCGGAAAAACTGTTTTTT
>NA|few|TRBJ1-2|TRBV28
CASSPPQELYGYTF
TGTGCCAGCAGTCCACCTCAGGAACTCTATGGCTACACCTTC
>TRBD1|many|TRBJ1-1|TRBV13
CASRHTGWGDSDRDRRSTEAFF
TGTGCCAGCAGACACACAGGCTGGGGAGACTCGGACAGGGATAGGAGAAGCACTGAAGCTTTCTTT
>NA|NA|TRBJ1-5|TRBV18
CASSLSPGQPQHF
TGTGCCAGCTCACTCTCGCCAGGGCAGCCCCAGCATTTT
>NA|NA|TRBJ1-1|TRBV29-1
CSVGHGDTEAFF
TGCAGCGTGGGACACGGGGACACTGAAGCTTTCTTT
>TRBD1|NA|TRBJ1-1|TRBV5-1
CASSLASGGLNTEAFF
TGCGCCAGCAGCTTGGCGTCAGGGGGTCTGAACACTGAAGCTTTCTTT
>NA|once|TRBJ1-2|TRBV9
CASSVDEGTSYGYTF
TGTGCCAGCAGCGTAGACGAGGGTACTAGTTATGGCTACACCTTC
>TRBD2|few|TRBJ2-1|TRBV7-9
CASNSLAGGSDEQFF
TGTGCCAGCAACTCCCTAGCGGGAGGGAGCGATGAGCAGTTCTTC
>TRBD1|NA|TRBJ1-6|TRBV6-1
CASSEDRGYSPLHF
TGTGCCAGCAGTGAAGACAGGGGATATTCACCCCTCCACTTT
>NA|NA|TRBJ1-1|TRBV5-6
CASSLTAGEAFF
TGTGCCAGCAGCTTGACGGCGGGTGAAGCTTTCTTT
>NA|NA|TRBJ2-7|TRBV7-2
CASSLGPGTYEQYF
TGTGCCAGCAGCTTAGGGCCGGGAACCTACGAGCAGTACTTC
>NA|NA|TRBJ2-7|TRBV25-1
CASRRQAPPYEQYF
TGTGCCAGCAGACGACAGGCGCCTCCCTACGAGCAGTACTTC
>NA|NA|TRBJ2-3|TRBV20-1
CSARSPDTQYF
TGCAGTGCTAGATCTCCAGATACGCAGTATTTT
>TRBD1|NA|TRBJ2-3|TRBV19
CASSAERDRGTDTQYF
TGTGCCAGTAGTGCGGAAAGGGACAGGGGCACAGATACGCAGTATTTT
>NA|NA|TRBJ2-1|TRBV30
CAASRTNVYNEQFF
TGTGCTGCATCCCGGACTAACGTCTACAATGAGCAGTTCTTC
>NA|few|TRBJ2-7|TRBV19
CASSTLRWGEGYEQYF
TGTGCCAGTAGTACGCTACGTTGGGGGGAAGGCTACGAGCAGTACTTC
>NA|NA|TRBJ1-2|TRBV7-9
CASSPSGYPNYGYTF
TGTGCCAGCAGCCCTTCGGGGTATCCTAACTATGGCTACACCTTC
>TRBD2|few|TRBJ2-7|TRBV7-9
CASSGTSGEQYF
TGTGCCAGCTCCGGGACTAGCGGCGAGCAGTACTTC
>NA|NA|TRBJ2-5|TRBV28
CASSPTKTQETQYF
TGTGCCAGCAGTCCCACTAAAACCCAAGAGACCCAGTACTTC
>NA|NA|TRBJ1-2|TRBV4-2
CASSQDLRTDYGYTF
TGTGCCAGCAGCCAAGATCTAAGGACAGACTATGGCTACACCTTC
>TRBD2|NA|TRBJ2-3|TRBV30
CAWSVLRGRASTDTQYF
TGTGCCTGGAGTGTACTCCGCGGGAGGGCCAGCACAGATACGCAGTATTTT
>TRBD2|NA|TRBJ2-7|TRBV27
CASSLGREGRATYEQYF
TGTGCCAGCAGTTTAGGGAGGGAGGGTAGAGCTACCTACGAGCAGTACTTC
>TRBD2|NA|TRBJ2-7|TRBV27
CASRAWRENNEQYF
TGTGCCAGCAGGGCTTGGCGGGAGAACAACGAGCAGTACTTC
>NA|NA|TRBJ1-6|TRBV7-2
CASSPLQGSSPLHF
TGTGCCAGCAGTCCACTACAGGGTTCTTCACCCCTCCACTTT
>TRBD1|NA|TRBJ2-7|TRBV19
CASSTGQGTGAYEQYF
TGTGCCAGTAGTACGGGACAAGGGACAGGGGCCTACGAGCAGTACTTC
>TRBD1|NA|TRBJ1-2|TRBV5-6
CASSFYDRGSRGYTF
TGTGCCAGCAGCTTTTATGACAGGGGTAGTAGGGGCTACACCTTC
>TRBD2|NA|TRBJ2-1|TRBV10-1
CASSARAGGSNEQFF
TGCGCCAGCAGTGCCCGAGCGGGAGGTTCCAATGAGCAGTTCTTC
>NA|NA|TRBJ2-2|TRBV27
CASTGNTGELFF
TGTGCCAGCACGGGGAACACCGGGGAGCTGTTTTTT
>NA|NA|TRBJ2-7|TRBV5-6
CASSLGRTAWGNF
TGTGCCAGCAGCTTGGGCCGGACAGCTTGGGGAAACTTC
>TRBD1|NA|TRBJ2-1|TRBV28
CASSQGTGDGEQFF
TGTGCCAGCAGTCAAGGGACAGGGGATGGCGAGCAGTTCTTC
>TRBD1|NA|TRBJ1-2|TRBV6-5
CASKTGASYGYTF
TGTGCCAGCAAGACAGGGGCGAGCTATGGCTACACCTTC
>TRBD1|NA|TRBJ2-7|TRBV27
CASRQSDRGRDEQYF
TGTGCCAGCAGACAATCCGACAGGGGGCGCGACGAGCAGTACTTC
>TRBD2|NA|TRBJ2-3|TRBV6-5
CASAPGGRGDTQYF
TGTGCCAGCGCTCCGGGGGGGCGGGGAGATACGCAGTATTTT
>NA|few|TRBJ1-2|TRBV29-1
CSVEDLGGIYGYTF
TGCAGCGTTGAAGATCTAGGCGGCATCTATGGCTACACCTTC
>NA|NA|TRBJ2-7|TRBV6-5
CASSQTSYEQYF
TGTGCCAGCAGCCAAACAAGCTACGAGCAGTACTTC
>NA|NA|TRBJ1-1|TRBV28
CASSSPRSPSTNTEAFF
TGTGCCAGCAGTTCGCCCCGTTCCCCCTCTACGAACACTGAAGCTTTCTTT
>TRBD2|once|TRBJ2-7|TRBV6-5
CASSGTSVAYEQYF
TGTGCCAGCAGCGGGACTAGCGTGGCCTACGAGCAGTACTTC
>TRBD1|NA|TRBJ1-1|TRBV11-2
CASRFQRGQIEAFF
TGTGCCAGCAGGTTTCAAAGGGGGCAGATTGAAGCTTTCTTT
>NA|NA|TRBJ2-7|TRBV7-2
CASSTPRSSYEQYF
TGTGCCAGCAGCACCCCACGGTCCTCCTACGAGCAGTACTTC
>NA|NA|TRBJ2-1|TRBV6-5
CASCSTTRNEQFF
TGTGCCAGCTGCTCTACTACCCGCAATGAGCAGTTCTTC
>NA|NA|TRBJ1-1|TRBV15
CATSRDTVDDSRAFF
TGTGCCACCAGCAGAGACACCGTTGACGACAGTCGGGCTTTCTTT
>NA|few|TRBJ2-7|TRBV28
CASSLGLVGHEQYF
TGTGCCAGCAGTTTGGGCCTCGTGGGGCACGAGCAGTACTTC
>NA|NA|TRBJ2-2|TRBV30
CAWKGAPNTGELFF
TGTGCCTGGAAAGGGGCACCGAACACCGGGGAGCTGTTTTTT
>TRBD1|NA|TRBJ1-2|TRBV30
CAWTGGYGYTF
TGTGCCTGGACAGGGGGCTATGGCTACACCTTC
>NA|NA|TRBJ2-1|TRBV7-2
CASSTSHYNEQFF
TGTGCCAGCAGCACCTCACACTACAATGAGCAGTTCTTC
>NA|NA|TRBJ1-5|TRBV28
CASSLSGSHQPQHF
TGTGCCAGCAGTTTGTCTGGGAGTCATCAGCCCCAGCATTTT
>NA|NA|TRBJ2-5|TRBV28
CASSSDLNGKQETQYF
TGTGCCAGCAGCAGCGACTTGAACGGGAAGCAAGAGACCCAGTACTTC
>TRBD2|NA|TRBJ2-3|TRBV7-9
CASSPSRRLAGVADTQYF
TGTGCCAGCAGCCCGAGTCGTCGACTAGCGGGAGTTGCAGATACGCAGTATTTT